These T cell receptor beta chains were read from a single sample in a study of T cells in Graves' hyperthyroidism and ophthalmopathy. Each CDR3 protein is one row after TCRdb ran MiXCR on the multiplex PCR reads. The table has hundreds of thousands of distinct CDR3 sequences, roughly 40% seen once; the top ten hold 7.5% to 9.5%. Sample: blood. The receptors were sampled from a man younger than 35 with Graves' hyperthyroidism. The CDR3 runs from the conserved cysteine through the conserved F or W. D genes are given only for firm matches. Rows may omit the clone size; those that give it use once, few, many or a size class.

clone_size j_call v_call d_call cdr3_aa cdr3_nt
many TRBJ2-7 TRBV2 . CASSATGPDEQYF TGTGCCAGCAGTGCGACAGGTCCAGACGAGCAGTACTTC
. TRBJ2-4 TRBV29-1 TRBD1 CSADGDRGDIQYF TGCAGCGCCGACGGGGACAGGGGAGACATTCAGTACTTC
. TRBJ2-5 TRBV7-3 TRBD2 CASTLSGGAQETQYF TGTGCCAGCACCCTTAGCGGGGGAGCCCAAGAGACCCAGTACTTC
many TRBJ2-6 TRBV19 . CASKNYRAGANVLTF TGTGCCAGTAAAAACTATCGGGCTGGGGCCAACGTCCTGACTTTC
once TRBJ2-5 TRBV7-2 . CASSWGGQQETQYF TGTGCCAGCAGCTGGGGGGGACAGCAAGAGACCCAGTACTTC
few TRBJ1-1 TRBV12-3/TRBV12-4 . CASGRDTNTEAFF TGTGCTAGTGGCAGAGACACGAACACTGAAGCTTTCTTT
. TRBJ1-1 TRBV5-4 . CASEGSAEAFF TGTGCCAGCGAGGGGTCCGCTGAAGCTTTCTTT
few TRBJ1-1 TRBV10-3 . CASSHAGGGNTEAFF TGTGCCAGCAGTCACGCGGGTGGGGGAAACACTGAAGCTTTCTTT
. TRBJ1-3 TRBV2 . CASYGSSGSTIYF TGTGCCAGCTATGGGTCGTCTGGAAGCACCATATATTTT
once TRBJ1-2 TRBV10-3 TRBD1 CATSGQNYGYTF TGTGCCACCTCGGGACAGAACTATGGCTACACCTTC
many TRBJ2-7 TRBV2 . CASTVEAYEQYF TGTGCCAGCACCGTCGAGGCCTACGAGCAGTACTTC
. TRBJ2-7 TRBV20-1 . CSASGTTSYEQYF TGCAGTGCTTCCGGGACCACCTCCTACGAGCAGTACTTC
. TRBJ2-7 TRBV9 . CASSLVGRVREQYF TGTGCCAGCAGCTTGGTGGGCAGGGTGAGGGAGCAGTACTTC
few TRBJ2-2 TRBV20-1 . CSARGSPVDTGELFF TGCAGTGCTCGGGGTTCACCTGTTGACACCGGGGAGCTGTTTTTT
many TRBJ1-1 TRBV7-9 . CASSPDTNTEAFF TGTGCCAGCAGCCCTGACACGAACACTGAAGCTTTCTTT
. TRBJ1-1 TRBV6-5 . CARGSIEAFF TGTGCCCGCGGTTCGATTGAAGCTTTCTTT
. TRBJ1-2 TRBV10-2 TRBD1 CASSEWGTGRRDYGYTF TGCGCCAGCAGTGAATGGGGGACAGGGCGCCGAGACTATGGCTACACCTTC
. TRBJ1-3 TRBV7-2 . CASSQAGLSGNTIYF TGCGCCAGCAGCCAAGCAGGGCTCTCTGGAAACACCATATATTTT
many TRBJ1-1 TRBV7-8 . CASSATSGSYTEAFF TGTGCCAGCAGCGCTACAAGCGGTTCGTACACTGAAGCTTTCTTT
many TRBJ2-5 TRBV7-2 TRBD2 CASSRGGQETQYF TGTGCCAGCAGCCGGGGGGGGCAGGAAACCCAGTACTTC
. TRBJ2-7 TRBV20-1 . CRVSDKGRWYEQYF TGCAGGGTCTCCGATAAGGGGAGGTGGTACGAGCAGTACTTC
many TRBJ2-2 TRBV5-1 . CASSQSGELFF TGCGCCAGCAGTCAATCCGGGGAGCTGTTTTTT
many TRBJ2-5 TRBV10-3 . CAISPGLGQETQYF TGTGCCATCAGCCCCGGACTGGGCCAAGAGACCCAGTACTTC
. TRBJ2-7 TRBV2 TRBD1 CASRRPGQGAREQYF TGTGCCAGCAGGCGGCCGGGACAGGGGGCGCGGGAGCAGTACTTC
. TRBJ2-7 TRBV7-9 . CASASVRDMHYEQYF TGTGCCAGCGCATCCGTCCGGGACATGCACTACGAGCAGTACTTC
many TRBJ1-2 TRBV25-1 . CASSEARGYTF TGTGCCAGCAGTGAGGCTCGGGGCTACACCTTC
few TRBJ1-1 TRBV19 TRBD1 CASIPGQLYTEAFF TGTGCCAGTATCCCGGGACAGCTATACACTGAAGCTTTCTTT
. TRBJ1-2 TRBV2 . CASTQAGYGYTF TGTGCCAGCACCCAGGCAGGGTATGGCTACACCTTC
many TRBJ1-2 TRBV19 . CASSIWGADVYGYTF TGTGCCAGTAGTATTTGGGGGGCAGACGTCTATGGCTACACCTTC
. TRBJ2-2 TRBV5-6 TRBD1 CASRPDRVGTGELFF TGTGCCAGCAGACCTGACAGGGTGGGCACCGGGGAGCTGTTTTTT
once TRBJ2-5 TRBV11-2 TRBD2 CASSLAGGRPQYF TGTGCCAGCAGCTTAGCGGGAGGTCGGCCCCAGTACTTC
many TRBJ2-2 TRBV29-1 . CSVVSQNTGELFF TGCAGCGTTGTTAGTCAGAACACCGGGGAGCTGTTTTTT
few TRBJ2-7 TRBV7-8 . CASSLSGPWEDEQYF TGTGCCAGCAGCCTTTCGGGGCCTTGGGAGGACGAGCAGTACTTC
. TRBJ2-7 TRBV2 . CATTRVTYDQYF TGTGCCACGACCAGGGTTACCTACGACCAGTACTTC
many TRBJ1-1 TRBV20-1 . CSALSGVDAFF TGCAGTGCCCTCTCAGGGGTCGACGCTTTCTTT
. TRBJ2-7 TRBV9 TRBD2 CASSTGTSGSEQYF TGTGCCAGCAGTACCGGGACTAGCGGGAGCGAGCAGTACTTC
few TRBJ1-4 TRBV20-1 . CSAPRLGSAEKLFF TGCAGTGCCCCTCGTTTAGGGTCCGCTGAAAAACTGTTTTTT
many TRBJ1-1 TRBV2 . CASSEQAVNTEAFF TGTGCCAGCAGTGAACAGGCGGTGAACACTGAAGCTTTCTTT
. TRBJ2-2 TRBV4-1 . CASSQTGANTGELFF TGCGCCAGCAGCCAGACGGGGGCAAACACCGGGGAGCTGTTTTTT
few TRBJ2-5 TRBV19 . CASRGTKDTGGTQYF TGTGCCAGTAGGGGAACTAAGGACACCGGCGGGACCCAGTACTTC
. TRBJ1-2 TRBV6-5 . CASSQGQRYGYTF TGTGCCAGCAGCCAAGGCCAGCGTTATGGCTACACCTTC
few TRBJ1-1 TRBV7-9 . CASSLDYSPNTEAFF TGTGCCAGCAGCTTAGATTACTCCCCGAACACTGAAGCTTTCTTT
few TRBJ2-7 TRBV7-2 TRBD2 CASSRRPGAGGPYEQYF TGTGCCAGCAGCCGCCGCCCGGGAGCGGGAGGGCCCTACGAGCAGTACTTC
. TRBJ2-7 TRBV4-3 TRBD1 CASSPKQGAEQYF TGCGCCAGCAGCCCAAAACAGGGGGCCGAGCAGTACTTC
many TRBJ2-7 TRBV10-3 . CAVANVADQYEQYF TGTGCCGTAGCGAATGTAGCGGACCAATACGAGCAGTACTTC
. TRBJ2-5 TRBV29-1 . CRAGETQYF TGCAGGGCCGGGGAGACCCAGTACTTC
many TRBJ1-2 TRBV6-1 . CASSEREEYGYTF TGTGCCAGCAGTGAAAGAGAGGAGTATGGCTACACCTTC
few TRBJ2-6 TRBV5-1 . CASSSAGFGDSGANVLTF TGCGCCAGCAGCTCAGCAGGTTTTGGTGACTCTGGGGCCAACGTCCTGACTTTC
. TRBJ1-3 TRBV5-1 . CASSLGGRIGNTIYF TGCGCCAGCAGCTTGGGTGGCAGGATTGGAAACACCATATATTTT
. TRBJ1-5 TRBV5-6 TRBD1 CASSVDRGKEGNQPQHF TGTGCCAGCAGTGTCGACAGGGGGAAAGAGGGCAATCAGCCCCAGCATTTT
. TRBJ1-1 TRBV29-1 TRBD1 CSAEEGASTEAFF TGCAGCGCAGAGGAGGGGGCGAGCACTGAAGCTTTCTTT